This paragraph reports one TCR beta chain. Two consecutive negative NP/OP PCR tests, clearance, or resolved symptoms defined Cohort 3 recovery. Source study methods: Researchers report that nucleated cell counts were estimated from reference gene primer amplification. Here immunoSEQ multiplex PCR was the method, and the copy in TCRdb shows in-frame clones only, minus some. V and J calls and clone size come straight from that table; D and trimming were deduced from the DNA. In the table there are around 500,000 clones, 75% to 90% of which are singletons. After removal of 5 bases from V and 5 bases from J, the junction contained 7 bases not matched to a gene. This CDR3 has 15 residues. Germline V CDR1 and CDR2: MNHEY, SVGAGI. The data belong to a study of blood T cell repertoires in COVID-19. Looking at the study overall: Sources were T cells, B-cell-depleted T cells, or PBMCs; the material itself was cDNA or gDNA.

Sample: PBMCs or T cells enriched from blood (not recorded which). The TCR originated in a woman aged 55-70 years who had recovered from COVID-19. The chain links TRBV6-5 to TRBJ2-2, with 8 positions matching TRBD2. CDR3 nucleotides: TGTGCCAGCAGTCGCCGGGAGGGAGGGACCGGGGAGCTGTTTTTT. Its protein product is CASSRREGGTGELFF.